One sample yielded the 13 T cell receptor beta chains listed below, sequenced in a study of blood T cell repertoires in COVID-19. The protocol was immunoSEQ multiplex PCR, while the TCRdb copy is restricted to in-frame clones and leaves out a portion. The sample holds over 95,000 clones, approximately 85% seen once. Sequencing input: peripheral blood. These TCRs come from a woman in her sixties with COVID-19, enrolled during active disease.

This sequence joins TRBV2 and TRBJ1-4; D may be TRBD1 (5 bases). CDR1 is SNHLY and CDR2 is FYNNEI in the germline V gene. Trimming removed 6 bases from V and 0 bases from J, with 8 bases in between. The CDR3 spans 14 residues. CDR3 amino acids: CASRSGTTNEKLFF. The CDR3 bases are TGTGCCAGCAGGTCAGGGACAACTAATGAAAAACTGTTTTTT.

CDR3 residues: CASSEFGENYGYTF. In nucleotides, the CDR3 is TGCGCCAGCAGTGAATTCGGGGAAAACTATGGCTACACCTTC. This chain joins TRBV10-2 and TRBJ1-2; no reliable D call. The CDR3 runs 14 residues. Between the trimmed V and J ends, which lost 3 bases and 2 bases, there was a span of 10 bases. Germline lookup yields CDR1 WSHSY and CDR2 SAAADI.

The chain couples TRBV9 to TRBJ2-3, with 8 bases aligning to TRBD2. The V and J ends lost 3 bases and 1 base, in that order; junction bases with no gene match: 10. Germline lookup yields CDR1 SGDLS and CDR2 YYNGEE. The CDR3 runs to 17 residues. In nucleotides, the CDR3 is TGTGCCAGCAGCGGAGCCATAAGCGGGGGCGGCACAGATACGCAGTATTTT. Its translation is CASSGAISGGGTDTQYF.

V usage is TRBV7-3 and J usage is TRBJ2-1, with 15 nucleotides matching TRBD2. The trim removed 4 bases at V and 9 bases at J, leaving 4 bases unmatched. CDR1 is SGHTA, CDR2 FQGTGA, per germline. This CDR3 has 15 residues. The CDR3 DNA reads TGTGCCAGCAGCTCCGGGACTAGCGGGGGGATTGAGCAGTTCTTC. It encodes CASSSGTSGGIEQFF.

This clone appeared once. This rearrangement joins TRBV7-2 to TRBJ1-2; possible D gene TRBD1, 6 bases. CDR1 and CDR2 (germline): SGHTA, FQGNSA. The CDR3 contains 15 residues. The germline V and J ends were trimmed by 8 bases and 0 bases, with 16 bases remaining between them. CDR3 DNA: TGTGCCAGCGACCCCCTAAGGACAGCTAACTATGGCTACACCTTC. Translation: CASDPLRTANYGYTF.

The CDR3 protein is CASTGTDNFHGYTF. The CDR3 DNA reads TGTGCCAGTACCGGGACAGACAACTTCCATGGCTACACCTTC. V and J are TRBV19 and TRBJ1-2; TRBD1 agrees at 7 bases. The CDR3 extends over 14 amino acids. V trimming: 7 bases; J trimming: 6 bases; junction bases outside the gene matches: 11. Germline loops: CDR1 LNHDA, CDR2 SQIVND (reference sequence).

Details on this clone: An end of the junction does not agree with germline; a read error may underlie this. This chain joins TRBV29-1 and TRBJ1-1, with D tentatively TRBD1 (5 bases). CDR1 and CDR2 from the germline V gene are SQVTM and ANQGSEA. The CDR3 is 13 residues long. CDR3 protein: CSVEGSVPDRRHF. CDR3 sequence (DNA): TGCAGCGTGGAAGGGTCCGTTCCTGACAGACGTCACTTT.

This chain uses TRBV6-5 with TRBJ2-1; a possible D gene is TRBD1 (5 bases). This CDR3 is 16 amino acids long. The V gene's germline CDR1 is MNHEY and CDR2 SVGAGI. With 0 bases removed from V and 6 bases from J, the gap between germline ends came to 15 bases. CDR3 coding DNA: TGTGCCAGCAGTTACTCCCAGGGCCATGAAGTCAATGAGCAGTTCTTC. This codes for CASSYSQGHEVNEQFF.

The chain links TRBV4-1 to TRBJ2-7; TRBD1 might be the D (6 bases). The germline CDR1 and CDR2 sequences are MGHRA and YSYEKL. The CDR3 totals 16 residues. The V end was cut by 2 bases, the J end by 2 bases, with 16 bases between. The CDR3 spells CASSQSSGQRPYEQYF. The CDR3 nucleotides are TGCGCCAGCAGCCAATCGTCCGGACAGAGACCCTACGAGCAGTACTTC.

This clone showed up just a few times. This chain joins TRBV27 and TRBJ2-1; the D gene is possibly TRBD1 (5 bases). V was shortened by 6 bases and J by 5 bases, with 17 bases between the two germline ends. Per germline, CDR1 MNHEY and CDR2 SMNVEV (reference sequence). CDR3 size: 15 residues. CDR3 bases: TGTGCCAGCAGCCCTGGGCAGGGTAGGGACAATGAGCAGTTCTTC. This sequence encodes CASSPGQGRDNEQFF.

The rearrangement uses TRBV5-1 and TRBJ2-7; tentative D call: TRBD1 (5 bases). The CDR3 spans 14 residues. Germline V gene lookup returns CDR1 SGHRS and CDR2 YFSETQ. Trimming removed 0 bases at V and 4 bases at J, with 11 bases between. The CDR3: CASSLAGSGYEQYF. CDR3 nucleotide sequence: TGCGCCAGCAGCTTGGCCGGGTCAGGGTACGAGCAGTACTTC.

V usage is TRBV7-8 and J usage is TRBJ1-5, with D unresolved. The CDR3 is made up of 15 amino acids. Germline loops: CDR1 SGHVS, CDR2 FQNEAQ. V lost 4 bases, J lost 2 bases, and 12 bases lay in between. The CDR3 region is CASSSRSRGNQPQHF. Here the CDR3 DNA reads TGTGCCAGCAGCTCTCGATCACGGGGCAATCAGCCCCAGCATTTT.

This clone was seen a single time. The genes are TRBV19 and TRBJ1-5; D call uncertain. CDR3 length: 12 amino acids. V lost 7 bases and J lost 6, with 10 bases in between. CDR1 is LNHDA and CDR2 is SQIVND in the germline V gene (reference sequence). The CDR3 DNA reads as TGTGCCAGTAAAGTAGGGAGTCAGCCCCAGCATTTT. Translated: CASKVGSQPQHF.